Listed here is a single T cell receptor (beta chain). These data come from a study of control samples from healthy donors and cancer patients. The method was immunoSEQ multiplex PCR; TCRdb's version includes in-frame clones alone and lacks a portion of them. Among approximately 150,000 clones listed, approximately 93% were seen once. Sequencing was done on a sample of blood. This clonotype originated in a young man in good health.

The CDR3 DNA reads TGCAGTGCTAGGGGTGACAGGGAAGCTTTCTTT. It translates to CSARGDREAFF. This chain links TRBV20-1 with TRBJ1-1; D possibly corresponds to TRBD1 (6 bases). Trimming removed 3 bases from V and 8 bases from J, with 10 bases in between. From germline, CDR1 is DFQATT and CDR2 SNEGSKA (reference sequence). CDR3 length: 11 amino acids.